The entry below describes one T cell receptor (beta chain). CDR1 is SNHLY, CDR2 FYNNEI, per germline. The V end was cut by 7 bases, the J end by 8 bases, with 17 bases between. This CDR3 contains 13 residues. These data originate in a study of blood T cell repertoires in COVID-19. Overall study context: Donors in the United States, Italy and Spain gave samples during acute or convalescent COVID-19.

Clones were read by immunoSEQ multiplex PCR, and TCRdb kept only the in-frame ones, dropping some. The sample records around 83,000 clones, more than 85% being singletons. The specimen sequenced was peripheral blood. The chain links TRBV2 to TRBJ1-2; D unresolved. This sequence originates from an older man with active or convalescent COVID-19. This chain's CDR3 is CASNLAGFGGYTF. The CDR3 region has the DNA TGTGCCAGCAACCTGGCCGGGTTTGGAGGCTACACCTTC.